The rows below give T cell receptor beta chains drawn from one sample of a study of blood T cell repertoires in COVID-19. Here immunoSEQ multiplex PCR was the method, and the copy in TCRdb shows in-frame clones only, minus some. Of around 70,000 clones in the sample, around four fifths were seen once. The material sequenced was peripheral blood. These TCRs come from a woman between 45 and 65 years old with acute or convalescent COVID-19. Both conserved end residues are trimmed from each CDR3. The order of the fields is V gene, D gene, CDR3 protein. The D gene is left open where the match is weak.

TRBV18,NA,ASSPGGKRGYGYT
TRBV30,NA,AWSSTWPDFEAGNSPLH
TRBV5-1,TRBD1,ASSQGQDEETQY
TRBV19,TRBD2,ASSILASGGFEQY
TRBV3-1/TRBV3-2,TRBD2,ASPALAGTDTQY
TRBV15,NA,ATSRDSMGADTQY
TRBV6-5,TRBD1,ASSPRGDTEAF
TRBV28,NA,ASRYGLNNEQF
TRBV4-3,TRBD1,ASSQTGQAATNEKLF
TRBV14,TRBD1,ASSLPGQQSGNTIY
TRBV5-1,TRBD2,ASRPLAGGTGELF
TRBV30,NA,AWTVYNSPLH
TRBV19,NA,ASSLTAANYGYT
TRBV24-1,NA,ATSDFRGAAAF
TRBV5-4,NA,ASSLRSGPSSYNEQF
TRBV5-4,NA,ASTSLTMNTEAF
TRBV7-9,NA,ASRSAGGNEKLF
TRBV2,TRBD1,ASSERQGVAQPQH
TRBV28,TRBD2,ASRPTSYETQY
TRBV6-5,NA,ASPAGPHFSYEQY
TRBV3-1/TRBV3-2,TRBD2,ASSLGRGAGEQY
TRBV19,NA,ASSIRGYNSPLH
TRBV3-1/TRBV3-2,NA,ASSPRQVLSSGANVLT
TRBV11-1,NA,ASSYRETDTEAF
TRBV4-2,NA,ASQGNRNTEAF
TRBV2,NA,ASRPSSYEQY
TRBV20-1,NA,SASLTETNYGYT
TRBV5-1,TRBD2,ASSLARTSGSSETQY
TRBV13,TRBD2,ASSLFGGRAYNEQF
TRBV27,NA,ATGQGRDQPQH
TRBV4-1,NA,ASSQDPAGANTEAF
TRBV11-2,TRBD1,ASSFRQGLNEQF
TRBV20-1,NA,SASADTQY
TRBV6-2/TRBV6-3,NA,ASSYSEISYEQY
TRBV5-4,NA,ASSLVSGGSYEQY
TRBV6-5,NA,ASSWTDTEAF
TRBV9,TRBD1,ASSMGQGFNSPLH
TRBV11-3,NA,ASSYTGNTEAS
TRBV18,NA,ASSMGPYQPQH
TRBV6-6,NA,ASSYSRDTQY
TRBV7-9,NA,ASSLASGSDQPQH
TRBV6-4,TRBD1,ASRMDRATEAF
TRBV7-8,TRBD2,ASSLSGGGYNEQF
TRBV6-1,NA,ASSELRQANTGELF
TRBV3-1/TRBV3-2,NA,ASSFSGGQTEAF
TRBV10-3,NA,AISELGVGNQPQH
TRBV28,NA,ATETATNEKLF
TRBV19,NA,ASSALGVPEPSYEQY
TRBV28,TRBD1,ASSSTGGFNYGYT
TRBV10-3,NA,AISATNQPQH
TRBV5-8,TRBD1,ASSLSAGTGMNTEAF
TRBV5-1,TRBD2,ASSFGLAKETQY
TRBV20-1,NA,SASIGGQGEQY
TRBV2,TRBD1,ASSGQGAGDEQY
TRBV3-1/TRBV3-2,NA,ASSHAPLSGTYEQY